This TCR beta chain was sequenced in a study of T cells after posttransplantation cyclophosphamide. Clones were read by immunoSEQ multiplex PCR, and TCRdb kept only the in-frame ones, dropping some. The data show some 39,000 clones, with none appearing a single time. Whole-study findings and limits: Later post-transplant blood repertoires were often dominated by donor CD8+ memory clones. Blood and skin or GI T cell repertoires showed limited TRB overlap.

Germline CDR1 MGHRA, CDR2 YSYEKL. Trimming cost V 4 bases and J 2 bases, with 14 bases left between them. This CDR3 spans 15 amino acids. Peripheral blood was collected from the related graft donor on the marrow donation day. As regards this clone: Its specificity is unknown.

This sequence joins TRBV4-1 and TRBJ2-5; the D is unclear. This receptor was identified in a girl aged 10 to 17 in good health, CMV-negative, and a related stem cell transplant donor. Sequencing was carried out using PBMCs. CDR3 coding DNA: TGCGCCAGCAGCCCCACCAGCGCTATACAAGAGACCCAGTACTTC. It is translated as CASSPTSAIQETQYF.